Listed below are T cell receptor beta chains from one sample, sequenced in a study of T cells in Graves' hyperthyroidism and ophthalmopathy. TCRdb reprocessed the multiplex PCR reads via MiXCR and lists one record per CDR3 protein. The sample includes some 400,000 distinct CDR3 sequences, approximately 15% of them seen just once. Sequencing was carried out using blood. All receptors derive from a woman in her sixties with Graves' hyperthyroidism. Each CDR3 is given with its conserved first and last residue. A D gene is named only where the DNA matches it firmly. Clone size appears in some rows only: once, few, many, or a class for an expanded clone.

abundance: many; j_gene: TRBJ2-2; d_gene: -; v_gene: TRBV5-1; CDR3aa: CASSLDGGAHTGELFF; CDR3nt: TGCGCCAGCAGCTTGGATGGGGGAGCCCACACCGGGGAGCTGTTTTTT
abundance: -; j_gene: TRBJ2-1; d_gene: -; v_gene: TRBV7-9; CDR3aa: CASSLVARGYNEQFF; CDR3nt: TGTGCCAGCAGCTTAGTCGCGAGGGGGTACAATGAGCAGTTCTTC
abundance: few; j_gene: TRBJ2-2; d_gene: TRBD2; v_gene: TRBV9; CDR3aa: CASSVSGSTVGELFF; CDR3nt: TGTGCCAGCAGCGTCAGCGGGAGTACTGTCGGGGAGCTGTTTTTT
abundance: few; j_gene: TRBJ2-5; d_gene: -; v_gene: TRBV10-3; CDR3aa: CAISDTAPLRETQYF; CDR3nt: TGTGCCATCAGTGATACGGCCCCCTTGCGCGAGACCCAGTACTTC
abundance: many; j_gene: TRBJ1-5; d_gene: -; v_gene: TRBV12-3/TRBV12-4; CDR3aa: CASSPGPLRNQPQHF; CDR3nt: TGTGCCAGCAGCCCAGGGCCACTTAGAAATCAGCCCCAGCATTTT
abundance: many; j_gene: TRBJ2-4; d_gene: TRBD1; v_gene: TRBV7-9; CDR3aa: CASSPTGQSTAKNIQYF; CDR3nt: TGTGCCAGCAGCCCTACGGGACAGAGTACCGCCAAAAACATTCAGTACTTC
abundance: few; j_gene: TRBJ1-2; d_gene: -; v_gene: TRBV28; CDR3aa: CASSLVWGAHTF; CDR3nt: TGTGCCAGCAGTTTAGTTTGGGGGGCCCACACCTTC
abundance: many; j_gene: TRBJ2-1; d_gene: -; v_gene: TRBV28; CDR3aa: CASSPWDSSLNEQFF; CDR3nt: TGTGCCAGCAGCCCCTGGGACTCGTCTCTCAATGAGCAGTTCTTC
abundance: many; j_gene: TRBJ1-1; d_gene: -; v_gene: TRBV6-1; CDR3aa: CASTPYRSQRSTEAFF; CDR3nt: TGTGCCAGCACCCCGTATCGATCTCAGCGGAGCACTGAAGCTTTCTTT
abundance: few; j_gene: TRBJ1-1; d_gene: TRBD1; v_gene: TRBV5-1; CDR3aa: CASSSPDRENTEAFF; CDR3nt: TGCGCCAGCAGCTCCCCTGACAGGGAGAACACTGAAGCTTTCTTT
abundance: -; j_gene: TRBJ1-1; d_gene: -; v_gene: TRBV7-2; CDR3aa: CASSLDGGFEAFF; CDR3nt: TGTGCCAGCAGCTTAGATGGGGGTTTCGAAGCTTTCTTT
abundance: few; j_gene: TRBJ1-3; d_gene: -; v_gene: TRBV30; CDR3aa: CARSNSGNTIYF; CDR3nt: TGTGCCCGGAGCAACTCTGGAAACACCATATATTTT
abundance: many; j_gene: TRBJ1-1; d_gene: -; v_gene: TRBV28; CDR3aa: CASSLPGGVSRRTEAFF; CDR3nt: TGTGCCAGCAGTCTCCCGGGGGGGGTGTCGCGACGAACTGAAGCTTTCTTT
abundance: few; j_gene: TRBJ2-5; d_gene: TRBD2; v_gene: TRBV5-1; CDR3aa: CASSPSGIQETQYF; CDR3nt: TGCGCCAGCAGCCCTAGCGGGATTCAAGAGACCCAGTACTTC
abundance: many; j_gene: TRBJ1-2; d_gene: TRBD1; v_gene: TRBV11-3; CDR3aa: CASSSQTGVSDGYTF; CDR3nt: TGTGCCAGCAGCTCTCAAACAGGGGTCTCGGATGGCTACACCTTC
abundance: many; j_gene: TRBJ2-1; d_gene: TRBD2; v_gene: TRBV18; CDR3aa: CASSPPGLAGSGEQFF; CDR3nt: TGTGCCAGCTCACCGCCGGGACTAGCGGGAAGTGGTGAGCAGTTCTTC
abundance: many; j_gene: TRBJ1-1; d_gene: TRBD1; v_gene: TRBV2; CDR3aa: CATQQGASNTEAFF; CDR3nt: TGTGCCACCCAACAGGGGGCCTCGAACACTGAAGCTTTCTTT
abundance: many; j_gene: TRBJ2-3; d_gene: TRBD2; v_gene: TRBV10-3; CDR3aa: CAIRQTSGTDTQYF; CDR3nt: TGTGCCATCAGACAGACTAGCGGCACAGATACGCAGTATTTT
abundance: -; j_gene: TRBJ1-1; d_gene: -; v_gene: TRBV29-1; CDR3aa: CSVPLMDTEAFF; CDR3nt: TGCAGCGTCCCACTCATGGACACTGAAGCTTTCTTT
abundance: many; j_gene: TRBJ2-5; d_gene: -; v_gene: TRBV12-3/TRBV12-4; CDR3aa: CASREGGETQYF; CDR3nt: TGTGCCAGCAGGGAGGGTGGAGAGACCCAGTACTTC
abundance: -; j_gene: TRBJ1-5; d_gene: -; v_gene: TRBV6-9; CDR3aa: CASSYGGNQPQHF; CDR3nt: TGTGCCAGCAGTTATGGGGGAAATCAGCCCCAGCATTTT
abundance: many; j_gene: TRBJ1-1; d_gene: -; v_gene: TRBV30; CDR3aa: CAWSVRGNTLGRAFF; CDR3nt: TGTGCCTGGAGTGTCCGGGGGAACACATTAGGCAGAGCTTTCTTT
abundance: -; j_gene: TRBJ1-5; d_gene: -; v_gene: TRBV18; CDR3aa: CASSPQSVQFGNQPQHF; CDR3nt: TGTGCCAGCTCACCACAATCGGTCCAATTTGGGAATCAGCCCCAGCATTTT
abundance: few; j_gene: TRBJ2-2; d_gene: -; v_gene: TRBV19; CDR3aa: CASSIGTGELFF; CDR3nt: TGTGCCAGTAGTATTGGCACCGGGGAGCTGTTTTTT
abundance: many; j_gene: TRBJ2-1; d_gene: TRBD1; v_gene: TRBV3-1; CDR3aa: CASSQTGTGDDEQFF; CDR3nt: TGTGCCAGCAGCCAAACCGGGACAGGGGACGATGAGCAGTTCTTC
abundance: many; j_gene: TRBJ1-5; d_gene: TRBD1; v_gene: TRBV6-2/TRBV6-3; CDR3aa: CASSYGTGGGNDQPQHF; CDR3nt: TGTGCCAGCAGTTACGGGACAGGGGGTGGTAACGATCAGCCCCAGCATTTT
abundance: -; j_gene: TRBJ1-2; d_gene: TRBD1; v_gene: TRBV28; CDR3aa: CASRGQGDPYGYTF; CDR3nt: TGTGCCAGCAGGGGACAGGGGGATCCCTATGGCTACACCTTC
abundance: -; j_gene: TRBJ2-3; d_gene: TRBD1; v_gene: TRBV5-1; CDR3aa: CASSAGTGDGSALDTQYF; CDR3nt: TGCGCCAGCAGCGCCGGGACAGGGGACGGTAGCGCGCTAGATACGCAGTATTTT
abundance: few; j_gene: TRBJ2-7; d_gene: TRBD1; v_gene: TRBV5-1; CDR3aa: CASGGQGASGEQYF; CDR3nt: TGCGCCAGCGGGGGGCAGGGGGCATCAGGCGAGCAGTACTTC
abundance: -; j_gene: TRBJ1-1; d_gene: -; v_gene: TRBV10-2; CDR3aa: CASSESKDWKRDYMSEAFF; CDR3nt: TGCGCCAGCAGTGAGTCAAAGGACTGGAAGAGGGATTATATGAGTGAAGCTTTCTTT
abundance: many; j_gene: TRBJ2-1; d_gene: TRBD2; v_gene: TRBV5-1; CDR3aa: CASSGGPGGNEQFF; CDR3nt: TGCGCCAGCAGCGGAGGGCCGGGGGGCAATGAGCAGTTCTTC
abundance: few; j_gene: TRBJ2-1; d_gene: -; v_gene: TRBV19; CDR3aa: CASSPQRGGPNNEQFF; CDR3nt: TGTGCCAGTAGTCCTCAACGAGGGGGGCCCAACAATGAGCAGTTCTTC
abundance: many; j_gene: TRBJ2-2; d_gene: TRBD2; v_gene: TRBV18; CDR3aa: CASSPGLAGATGELFF; CDR3nt: TGTGCCAGCTCACCCGGACTAGCGGGAGCCACCGGGGAGCTGTTTTTT
abundance: -; j_gene: TRBJ1-4; d_gene: -; v_gene: TRBV20-1; CDR3aa: CSARAGNEKLFF; CDR3nt: TGCAGTGCTAGAGCAGGAAACGAAAAACTGTTTTTT
abundance: many; j_gene: TRBJ2-3; d_gene: -; v_gene: TRBV6-1; CDR3aa: CASSKRSTDTQYF; CDR3nt: TGTGCCAGCAGTAAACGGTCCACAGATACGCAGTATTTT